Below, 11 T cell receptor beta chains from the same sample are listed, as sequenced in a study of CD8 T cells in ankylosing spondylitis. Whole-study results and caveats: A motif in TCR beta, a set of roughly eight highly homologous variants, appeared characteristic of ankylosing spondylitis blood.

TCRdb reanalysed the 5' RACE reads using MiXCR and keeps one entry per CDR3 protein. The table lists hundreds of thousands of distinct CDR3 sequences, roughly 26% of them singletons. No antigens are known for them. The sequenced material came from blood, either unsorted or a sorted T cell fraction (not recorded which). Every receptor here comes from a male donor with ankylosing spondylitis.

The J gene is TRBJ2-2, the V gene TRBV6-6; possibly TRBD2 for D (5 bases). Per germline, CDR1 MNHNY and CDR2 SVGAGI (reference sequence). The V end lost 11 bases, the J end lost 3 bases, and 13 bases lay between the germline ends. This CDR3 spans 13 amino acids. This CDR3 reads CAVRETDTGELFF. The CDR3 region has the DNA TGTGCCGTTAGGGAGACCGACACCGGGGAGCTGTTTTTT.

The gene calls are TRBV20-1 and TRBJ2-1; 14 nucleotides agree with TRBD2. The V segment lost 5 bases and the J segment 2 bases; nucleotides outside the gene matches: 5. Germline values: CDR1 DFQATT, CDR2 SNEGSKA (reference sequence). CDR3 size: 16 residues. The CDR3, as DNA: TGCAGTGCTGGGACTAGCGGGAGCTCCGCCTACAATGAGCAGTTCTTC. This gives the protein CSAGTSGSSAYNEQFF.

The table lists this clonotype with a count of one. The rearrangement links TRBV14 to TRBJ2-5, with 9 bases aligning to TRBD2. This CDR3 is built from 14 residues. The V gene end was trimmed by 0 bases and the J gene end by 7 bases; junction bases not matched to a gene: 3. The germline CDR1 and CDR2 sequences are SGHDN and FVKESK. The DNA for the CDR3 is TGTGCCAGCAGCCAAGATCGACTAGCGGTGACCCAGTACTTC. Translation: CASSQDRLAVTQYF. The whole variable domain, remainder taken from reference TRBV14 and TRBJ2-5, is EAGVTQFPSHSVIEKGQTVTLRCDPISGHDNLYWYRRVMGKEIKFLLHFVKESKQDESGMPNNRFLAERTGGTYSTLKVQPAELEDSGVYFCASSQDRLAVTQYFGPGTRLLVL.

The chain is built from TRBV7-2 and TRBJ2-6; D not resolved. The germline CDR1 and CDR2 sequences are SGHTA and FQGNSA. V was trimmed by 1 base and J by 2 bases, leaving 12 bases between them. The CDR3 length is 17 residues. The CDR3 DNA reads TGTGCCAGCAGCTTAGTGGCGGCAGCTGCTGGGGCCAACGTCCTGACTTTC. Residues: CASSLVAAAAGANVLTF.

The CDR3 loop is CASSQMGTRNTGELFF. Here the CDR3 DNA reads TGCGCCAGCAGCCAAATGGGGACACGAAACACCGGGGAGCTGTTTTTT. V is TRBV5-1 and J is TRBJ2-2, with a possible D match to TRBD1 (6 bases). Trimming stripped 4 bases from V and 2 bases from J, with 15 bases between. The CDR3 spans 16 residues. Germline V gene sequence: CDR1 SGHRS, CDR2 YFSETQ.

This chain connects TRBV7-9 to TRBJ2-1; 7 bases fit TRBD2. The V gene end was trimmed by 6 bases and the J gene end by 8 bases; junction bases not matched to a gene: 13. The CDR3 has 15 residues. CDR1 and CDR2 (germline): SEHNR, FQNEAQ (reference sequence). CDR3 nucleotide sequence: TGTGCCAGCAGACTTGGACTAGTGAAGGATCATGAGCAGTTCTTC. Residues: CASRLGLVKDHEQFF.

CDR3 coding DNA: TGCGCCAGCAGCCCCGGGACTAGCGGGAGTGGGGCCAAAAACATTCAGTACTTC. Its translation is CASSPGTSGSGAKNIQYF. V gene TRBV5-1 combines with J gene TRBJ2-4; 14 nucleotides match TRBD2. In germline, CDR1 is SGHRS, CDR2 YFSETQ. CDR3 length: 18 amino acids. J gave up 1 base and V 4 bases, and 7 bases lay outside the gene matches.

The rearrangement uses TRBV10-3 and TRBJ1-6; possible D gene TRBD1, 5 bases. The CDR3 runs 13 residues. The V gene's germline CDR1 is ENHRY and CDR2 SYGVKD. Trimming left V 3 bases short and J 8 bases short, with 8 bases between. CDR3 coding DNA: TGTGCCATCAGTGAAGAAGGGGATTCACCCCTCCACTTT. Its protein product is CAISEEGDSPLHF.

This clonotype was observed at least ten times. This sequence joins TRBV10-2 and TRBJ2-7; 8 bases line up with TRBD1. Germline-derived CDR1 and CDR2 are WSHSY and SAAADI. The junction had 5 bases not matched to a gene; V was cut back by 3 bases and J by 4 bases. The CDR3 is 14 amino acids. The CDR3 nucleotides read TGCGCCAGCAGTGAATTCCAGGGGGCTTACGAGCAGTACTTC. Amino acid sequence: CASSEFQGAYEQYF.

The chain joins TRBV5-5 to TRBJ2-7; D gene unclear. Germline V CDR1 and CDR2: SGHKS, YYEKEE (reference sequence). CDR3 length: 15 residues. Trimming cost V 0 bases and J 1 base, with 11 bases left between them. The CDR3 protein is CASSLDFRHSYEQYF. The CDR3 bases are TGTGCCAGCAGCTTGGACTTTAGGCATTCCTACGAGCAGTACTTC.

The rearrangement uses TRBV28 and TRBJ2-1; 9 positions match TRBD1. CDR3 length: 13 amino acids. Germline V gene lookup returns CDR1 MDHEN and CDR2 SYDVKM. Trimming took 2 bases from V and 13 from J; bases not matched to a gene: 6. CDR3 nucleotides: TGTGCCAGCAGTTTACCCGACAGGGGGATACAGTTCTTC. It yields the protein CASSLPDRGIQFF. Complete variable domain (other parts from reference TRBV28 and TRBJ2-1): DVKVTQSSRYLVKRTGEKVFLECVQDMDHENMFWYRQDPGLGLRLIYFSYDVKMKEKGDIPEGYSVSREKKERFSLILESASTNQTSMYLCASSLPDRGIQFFGPGTRLTVL.